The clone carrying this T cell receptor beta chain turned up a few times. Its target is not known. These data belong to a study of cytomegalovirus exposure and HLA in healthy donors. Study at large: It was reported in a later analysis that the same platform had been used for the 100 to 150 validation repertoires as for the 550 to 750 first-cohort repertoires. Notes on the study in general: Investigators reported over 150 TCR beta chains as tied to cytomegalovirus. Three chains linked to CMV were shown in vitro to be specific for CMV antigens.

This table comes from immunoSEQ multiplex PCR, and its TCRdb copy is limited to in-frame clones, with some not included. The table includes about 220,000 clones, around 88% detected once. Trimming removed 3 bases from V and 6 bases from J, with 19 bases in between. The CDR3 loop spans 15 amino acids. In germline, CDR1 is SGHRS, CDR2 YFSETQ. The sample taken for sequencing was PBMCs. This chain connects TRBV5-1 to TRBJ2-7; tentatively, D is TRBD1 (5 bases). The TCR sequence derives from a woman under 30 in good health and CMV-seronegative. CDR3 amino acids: CASSSQLGATFEQYF. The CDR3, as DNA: TGCGCCAGCAGCTCTCAGCTAGGGGCCACGTTCGAGCAGTACTTC.